The 5 T cell receptor beta chains in this list originate from one sample, sequenced in a study of CD8+ T cells in alopecia areata. Treatment defined: oral pan-JAK inhibitor, 5-10 mg twice daily. TCR sequencing used cDNA made by reverse transcription of extracted RNA. Data came from immunoSEQ multiplex PCR; TCRdb stores just in-frame clones and leaves some out. In the table there are some 170,000 clones, roughly 50% of which are singletons. This sample comprised CD4+ T cells sorted from blood, obtained at week 56, from a patient treated with tofacitinib. These receptors were taken from a human donor with alopecia areata.

Details on this clone: Other nucleotide sequences from this sample produce the same CDR3. The chain's CDR3 is CSVEGGTDTQYF. DNA for the CDR3: TGCAGCGTTGAAGGGGGGACAGATACGCAGTATTTT. V gene TRBV29-1 combines with J gene TRBJ2-3, with D perhaps being TRBD1 or TRBD2 (5 bases each). The CDR3 runs to 12 residues. Between the trimmed V and J ends, which lost 1 base and 3 bases, there was a span of 5 bases. Germline V lookup: CDR1 SQVTM, CDR2 ANQGSEA.

The J gene is TRBJ2-3, the V gene TRBV27; the D is unclear. V was clipped by 6 bases and J by 6 bases, with 16 bases between them. The CDR3 runs 14 residues. Germline-derived CDR1 and CDR2 are MNHEY and SMNVEV (reference sequence). The CDR3 DNA follows: TGTGCCAGCAGCCTCAATCTATTAAGCGATACGCAGTATTTT. Its translation: CASSLNLLSDTQYF.

This clone was picked up a small number of times. The chain recombines TRBV29-1 with TRBJ1-1; no clear D gene. V was trimmed by 1 base and J by 0 bases, leaving 9 bases between them. CDR3 length: 14 amino acids. Germline V gives CDR1 SQVTM, CDR2 ANQGSEA. CDR3 DNA sequence: TGCAGCGTTGAAGTGGCAGTTATGAACACTGAAGCTTTCTTT. Translation gives CSVEVAVMNTEAFF.

The chain carries TRBV5-1 and TRBJ1-1; no reliable D call. This CDR3 region has 13 residues. The V end lost 2 bases, the J end lost 2 bases, and 7 bases lay between the germline ends. The germline gives CDR1 SGHRS, CDR2 YFSETQ. The CDR3 here is CASSFGDNTEAFF. In DNA form, the CDR3 reads TGCGCCAGCAGCTTTGGGGATAACACTGAAGCTTTCTTT.

This chain uses TRBV29-1 with TRBJ2-3, with 7 bases that match TRBD1. V shed 7 bases, J shed 2 bases, and the junction held 9 bases outside the gene matches. The CDR3 is made up of 14 amino acids. CDR1 is SQVTM, CDR2 ANQGSEA, per germline. The CDR3 DNA follows: TGCAGCGCCCAGGCTGGACAGGCCACAGATACGCAGTATTTT. Translating it yields CSAQAGQATDTQYF.